The rows below give T cell receptor beta chains drawn from one sample of a study of blood T cell repertoires in COVID-19. The repertoire was sequenced with immunoSEQ multiplex PCR; TCRdb's copy has only in-frame clones and lacks some. This table holds hundreds of thousands of clones, under 90% found once. Sequencing input: PBMCs or T cells enriched from blood (not recorded which). Receptors were obtained from a man aged 35 to 55 who had recovered from COVID-19. Each CDR3 is given with its conserved first and last residue. Fields, in order: clone size, D gene, J gene, V gene, CDR3 DNA, CDR3 protein. A D gene is named only where the DNA matches it firmly. Some rows have no size entry. The others give once, few or many, or a class for an expanded clone.

clone size: NA; D gene: NA; J gene: TRBJ1-4; V gene: TRBV12-3/TRBV12-4; CDR3 DNA: TGTGCCAGCAGCCAAACCGGGGAGGGAAGCCTGTTTTTT; CDR3 protein: CASSQTGEGSLFF
clone size: many; D gene: NA; J gene: TRBJ1-5; V gene: TRBV30; CDR3 DNA: TGTGCCTGGAGTGTCCAGCCTGGGGGGGGTCAGCCCCAGCATTTT; CDR3 protein: CAWSVQPGGGQPQHF
clone size: NA; D gene: TRBD1; J gene: TRBJ1-6; V gene: TRBV18; CDR3 DNA: TGTGCCAGCTCACCACCGACAGGGGCCTCACCCCTCCACTTT; CDR3 protein: CASSPPTGASPLHF
clone size: NA; D gene: TRBD1; J gene: TRBJ1-2; V gene: TRBV30; CDR3 DNA: TGTGCCTGGAGCAACAGGGGGGGTAACTATGGCTACACCTTC; CDR3 protein: CAWSNRGGNYGYTF
clone size: NA; D gene: NA; J gene: TRBJ2-2; V gene: TRBV6-2/TRBV6-3; CDR3 DNA: TGTGCCAGCAGTATCTCGACACAGAACACCGGGGAGCTGTTTTTT; CDR3 protein: CASSISTQNTGELFF
clone size: NA; D gene: TRBD1; J gene: TRBJ1-2; V gene: TRBV6-5; CDR3 DNA: TGTGCCAGCAGACCAACAGGGGCAGGGAACTATGGCTACACCTTC; CDR3 protein: CASRPTGAGNYGYTF
clone size: NA; D gene: NA; J gene: TRBJ1-2; V gene: TRBV5-4; CDR3 DNA: TGTGCCAGCAGCTTACAGGGCTTTGGAGACTATGGCTACACCTTC; CDR3 protein: CASSLQGFGDYGYTF
clone size: NA; D gene: NA; J gene: TRBJ2-7; V gene: TRBV14; CDR3 DNA: TGTGCCAGCAGCCAAGTCCCAGGGGGGTCCTACGAGCAGTACTTC; CDR3 protein: CASSQVPGGSYEQYF
clone size: NA; D gene: TRBD1; J gene: TRBJ2-7; V gene: TRBV5-1; CDR3 DNA: TGCGCCAGCAGACTTTGGACAGGGTACAACGAGCAGTACTTC; CDR3 protein: CASRLWTGYNEQYF
clone size: NA; D gene: TRBD2; J gene: TRBJ2-1; V gene: TRBV7-9; CDR3 DNA: TGTGCCAGCAGCCCGGAAGGGGCGGGGGGCTACAATGAGCAGTTCTTC; CDR3 protein: CASSPEGAGGYNEQFF
clone size: NA; D gene: TRBD1; J gene: TRBJ1-4; V gene: TRBV19; CDR3 DNA: TGTGCCAGTAGCGGGACAGGGAGGGGTGAAAAACTGTTTTTT; CDR3 protein: CASSGTGRGEKLFF
clone size: NA; D gene: TRBD1; J gene: TRBJ1-2; V gene: TRBV7-9; CDR3 DNA: TGTGCCAGCAGCTTCGGACAGGATGGTAACTATGGCTACACCTTC; CDR3 protein: CASSFGQDGNYGYTF
clone size: NA; D gene: TRBD1; J gene: TRBJ2-5; V gene: TRBV18; CDR3 DNA: TGTGCCAGCTCAAGTACAGGGGGAAGGTTGGAGACCCAGTACTTC; CDR3 protein: CASSSTGGRLETQYF
clone size: NA; D gene: NA; J gene: TRBJ2-2; V gene: TRBV30; CDR3 DNA: TGTGCCTGGACCCTAATACCGAACACCGGGGAGCTGTTTTTT; CDR3 protein: CAWTLIPNTGELFF
clone size: NA; D gene: TRBD1; J gene: TRBJ2-7; V gene: TRBV30; CDR3 DNA: TGTGCCTGGAGCCCCTTTCGACAGGGGATAAGGAACTACGAGCAGTACTTC; CDR3 protein: CAWSPFRQGIRNYEQYF
clone size: NA; D gene: TRBD1; J gene: TRBJ1-5; V gene: TRBV4-1; CDR3 DNA: TGCGCCAGCAGCCAGTTGGGACAGTATAGCAATCAGCCCCAGCATTTT; CDR3 protein: CASSQLGQYSNQPQHF
clone size: NA; D gene: NA; J gene: TRBJ1-1; V gene: TRBV5-8; CDR3 DNA: TGTGCCAGCAGCTACAGGGTTGGTAACACTGAAGCTTTCTTT; CDR3 protein: CASSYRVGNTEAFF
clone size: NA; D gene: TRBD1; J gene: TRBJ2-7; V gene: TRBV6-5; CDR3 DNA: TGTGCCAGCAGTTACCCGGGACAGGGCATCTACGAGCAGTACTTC; CDR3 protein: CASSYPGQGIYEQYF
clone size: NA; D gene: TRBD1; J gene: TRBJ1-2; V gene: TRBV5-1; CDR3 DNA: TGCGCCAGCAGGCCGACAGGGGGGCACCCGGGCTACACCTTC; CDR3 protein: CASRPTGGHPGYTF
clone size: NA; D gene: NA; J gene: TRBJ1-5; V gene: TRBV11-2; CDR3 DNA: TGTGCCAGCAGCTTAGGAGGGAAGAATGGCAATCAGCCCCAGCATTTT; CDR3 protein: CASSLGGKNGNQPQHF
clone size: NA; D gene: NA; J gene: TRBJ2-6; V gene: TRBV30; CDR3 DNA: TGTGCCGCCTCGGTTTCCGGGGCCAACGTCCTGACTTTC; CDR3 protein: CAASVSGANVLTF
clone size: NA; D gene: TRBD2; J gene: TRBJ2-1; V gene: TRBV27; CDR3 DNA: TGTGCCAGCGGAGAAGCGGGAGGGCCCTACAATGAGCAGTTCTTC; CDR3 protein: CASGEAGGPYNEQFF
clone size: NA; D gene: NA; J gene: TRBJ1-2; V gene: TRBV7-9; CDR3 DNA: TGTGCCAGCCCTCCCGACCAGGCGTCCTATGGCTACACCTTC; CDR3 protein: CASPPDQASYGYTF
clone size: NA; D gene: NA; J gene: TRBJ2-1; V gene: TRBV5-1; CDR3 DNA: TGCGCCAGCAGCCCCAGGGGTTCCTCCTACAATGAGCAGTTCTTC; CDR3 protein: CASSPRGSSYNEQFF
clone size: NA; D gene: TRBD1; J gene: TRBJ1-1; V gene: TRBV7-8; CDR3 DNA: TGTGCCAGCAGCTTAGCGCTGGACAGGGTAGTGAACACTGAAGCTTTCTTT; CDR3 protein: CASSLALDRVVNTEAFF
clone size: NA; D gene: TRBD2; J gene: TRBJ2-1; V gene: TRBV28; CDR3 DNA: TGTGCCAGCAGTTTATCCCCTAGCGGGAGCTCCTACAATGAGCAGTTCTTC; CDR3 protein: CASSLSPSGSSYNEQFF
clone size: NA; D gene: TRBD1; J gene: TRBJ1-6; V gene: TRBV19; CDR3 DNA: TGTGCCAGTAGTATAGAGGGACAGGGGAATTCACCCCTCCACTTT; CDR3 protein: CASSIEGQGNSPLHF
clone size: NA; D gene: NA; J gene: TRBJ1-2; V gene: TRBV5-4; CDR3 DNA: TGTGCCAGCAGCTTGGCTGGTCTAGGAACCTTC; CDR3 protein: CASSLAGLGTF
clone size: NA; D gene: TRBD2; J gene: TRBJ2-3; V gene: TRBV6-5; CDR3 DNA: TGTGCCAGCAGACTAGCGCGTGATACAGATACGCAGTATTTT; CDR3 protein: CASRLARDTDTQYF
clone size: NA; D gene: TRBD2; J gene: TRBJ2-1; V gene: TRBV5-4; CDR3 DNA: TGTGCCAGCAGCTCTGCCCGACTAGCGCGATTTCATGAGCAGTTCTTC; CDR3 protein: CASSSARLARFHEQFF
clone size: NA; D gene: NA; J gene: TRBJ2-1; V gene: TRBV7-2; CDR3 DNA: TGTGCCAGCAGCTTTAACAGGGGAGGAATCGGTGAGCAGTTCTTC; CDR3 protein: CASSFNRGGIGEQFF
clone size: NA; D gene: TRBD1; J gene: TRBJ1-4; V gene: TRBV5-1; CDR3 DNA: TGCGCCAGCAGCTCGGGACAGGCCATTGCAACTAATGAAAAACTGTTTTTT; CDR3 protein: CASSSGQAIATNEKLFF
clone size: NA; D gene: NA; J gene: TRBJ1-2; V gene: TRBV18; CDR3 DNA: TGTGCCAGCTCACCACAGACGGCGGGCTATGGCTACACCTTC; CDR3 protein: CASSPQTAGYGYTF
clone size: NA; D gene: NA; J gene: TRBJ1-3; V gene: TRBV28; CDR3 DNA: TGTGCCAGCAGCCGTGGGGGGGTATCTGGAAACACCATATATTTT; CDR3 protein: CASSRGGVSGNTIYF
clone size: once; D gene: TRBD1; J gene: TRBJ1-5; V gene: TRBV10-3; CDR3 DNA: TGTGCCATCAGCCAAGACAGGGGTGATCAGCCCCAGCATTTT; CDR3 protein: CAISQDRGDQPQHF
clone size: NA; D gene: NA; J gene: TRBJ1-1; V gene: TRBV28; CDR3 DNA: TGTGCCAGCAGTTTCCGGGGTAGGACTGAAGCTTTCTTT; CDR3 protein: CASSFRGRTEAFF
clone size: once; D gene: NA; J gene: TRBJ2-2; V gene: TRBV27; CDR3 DNA: TGTGCCAGCAGTGGAAGGGAGGCAGGGACCGGGGAGCTGTTTTTT; CDR3 protein: CASSGREAGTGELFF
clone size: NA; D gene: NA; J gene: TRBJ1-1; V gene: TRBV4-3; CDR3 DNA: TGCGCCAGCAGCCAAGATGATCTCCGGAGCACTGAAGCTTTCTTT; CDR3 protein: CASSQDDLRSTEAFF